This T cell receptor beta chain was captured in a study of shared clonotypes between healthy human individuals. Study background: Three plates were used per donor for CD4 naive, three for CD4 memory, two for CD8 naive and one for CD8 memory.

This CDR3 comprises 15 residues. Germline CDR1 is SGHDN and CDR2 is FVKESK. V was clipped by 4 bases and J by 2 bases, with 14 bases between them. A word on this clone: Its antigen is still unknown.

Across several immunoSEQ plates, the genomic DNA of each subset was split evenly. Some clones are missing from TCRdb's copy, which holds only in-frame ones; the method was immunoSEQ multiplex PCR. The data hold a few million clones, with 80% to 95% observed a single time. General study points: Estimated clonotype richness was generally higher in naive than memory subsets.

Sequences were obtained from naive CD4+ T cells from PBMCs. Subset here: CD45RA+ positively selected. The rearrangement joins TRBV14 to TRBJ1-2; tentatively, D is TRBD1 (6 bases). The sequence derives from a man aged 18 to 30 in good health. Some clones in this sample may be carry-over from other donors' samples. The CDR3 DNA is TGTGCCAGCAGCCCGAATCGGGGGCTGAACTATGGCTACACCTTC. This gives the protein CASSPNRGLNYGYTF.